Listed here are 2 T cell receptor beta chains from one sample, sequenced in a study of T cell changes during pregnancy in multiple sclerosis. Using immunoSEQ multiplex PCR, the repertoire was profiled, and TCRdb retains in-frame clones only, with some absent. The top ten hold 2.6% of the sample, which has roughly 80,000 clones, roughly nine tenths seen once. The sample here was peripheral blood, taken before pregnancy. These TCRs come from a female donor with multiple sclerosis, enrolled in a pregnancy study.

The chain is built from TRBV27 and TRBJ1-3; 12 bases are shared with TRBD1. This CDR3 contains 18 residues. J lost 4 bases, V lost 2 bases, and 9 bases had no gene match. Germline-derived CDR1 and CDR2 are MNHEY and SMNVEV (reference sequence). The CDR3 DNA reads TGTGCCAGCAGTTTAGAGGGACAGGGGGCAAGGGCGGGAAACACCATATATTTT. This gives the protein CASSLEGQGARAGNTIYF.

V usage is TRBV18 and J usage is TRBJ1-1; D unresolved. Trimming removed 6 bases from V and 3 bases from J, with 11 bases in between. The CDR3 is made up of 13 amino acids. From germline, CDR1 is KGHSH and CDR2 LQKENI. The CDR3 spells CASSPRPDTEAFF. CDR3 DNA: TGTGCCAGCTCCCCCAGGCCGGACACTGAAGCTTTCTTT.